The text below deals with one T cell receptor beta chain. Antigen unknown. Generated by immunoSEQ multiplex PCR, the TCRdb table keeps only in-frame clones and is missing some. The table includes approximately 52,000 clones, roughly 80% detected once. This entry comes from a study of radiotherapy plus CTLA-4 blockade in lung cancer. The overall study: Disease control was seen in over 25% of patients, objective responses in 15% to 20%.

Study-wide results and limits: There was expansion of tumor-derived TCR clones in blood after radiotherapy plus ipilimumab.

The CDR3 loop spans 15 amino acids. Trimming took 4 bases from V and 6 from J; bases not matched to a gene: 10. CDR1 SGHRS and CDR2 YFSETQ come from the germline V gene. Enrolled patients, whose metastatic non-small-cell lung cancer was chemo-refractory, received focal radiation plus CTLA-4 blockade with ipilimumab. The specimen was peripheral blood, collected from a patient treated with radiotherapy plus ipilimumab. The chain is built from TRBV5-1 and TRBJ1-2; 9 bases match TRBD1. The sequence was collected from a human donor with non-small cell lung cancer who had a complete response to radiotherapy plus ipilimumab. The CDR3 is CASSIKMGQGDGYTF. As DNA, the CDR3 is TGCGCCAGCAGCATAAAAATGGGACAGGGTGATGGCTACACCTTC.